Below, 29 T cell receptor beta chains from the same sample are listed, as sequenced in a study of identical twins. MiXCR, applied by TCRdb to the 5' RACE reads, yields one record per CDR3 protein. The sample contains roughly 690,000 distinct CDR3 sequences, around 6.1% of which appear only once. Sequencing was done on a sample of naive T cells sorted from blood. These receptors all come from a man younger than 30 in good health.

This clonotype has a count of ten or more. The chain employs TRBV28 and TRBJ1-3, with 7 bases lining up with TRBD1. CDR3 length equals 16 residues. Trimming took 3 bases from V and 1 from J; bases not matched to a gene: 6. Germline V CDR1 and CDR2: MDHEN, SYDVKM. The CDR3: CASSFVDRRSGNTIYF. The CDR3 DNA is TGTGCCAGCAGTTTTGTGGACAGGAGATCTGGAAACACCATATATTTT.

The rearrangement uses TRBV12-3 or TRBV12-4 and TRBJ1-2, with D possibly being TRBD1 (5 bases). The CDR3 has 15 amino acids. With 6 bases removed from V and 9 bases from J, the gap between germline ends came to 23 bases. This chain's CDR3 is CASSYARRQGQSYTF. CDR3 coding DNA: TGTGCCAGCAGCTACGCGCGCCGTCAGGGTCAAAGCTACACCTTC.

This clonotype was seen at least ten times. The genes are TRBV15 and TRBJ2-1; unclear D gene. The germline gives CDR1 LNHNV, CDR2 YYDKDF (reference sequence). With 4 bases removed from V and 1 base from J, the gap between germline ends came to 8 bases. The CDR3 runs to 14 residues. The CDR3, as DNA: TGTGCCACCAGCATAAGGTCGTCCTACAATGAGCAGTTCTTC. Translated: CATSIRSSYNEQFF.

The V call is TRBV7-8, the J call TRBJ2-1; 13 bases align to TRBD2. V lost 4 bases and J lost 8; bases outside the gene matches: 8. Germline V gene sequence: CDR1 SGHVS, CDR2 FQNEAQ. This CDR3 contains 16 residues. The CDR3 loop is CASSSFWTSGSHEQFF. The CDR3 DNA reads TGTGCCAGCAGCTCTTTCTGGACTAGCGGGAGCCATGAGCAGTTCTTC.

At least ten counts were recorded for this clonotype. The chain couples TRBV28 to TRBJ2-2; the match to TRBD1 covers 7 bases. With 6 bases clipped from V and 1 base from J, the junction kept 5 bases outside the gene matches. The germline CDR1 and CDR2 sequences are MDHEN and SYDVKM. The CDR3 contains 15 residues. The CDR3 bases are TGTGCCAGCAGATATCGACAGGGGAACACCGGGGAGCTGTTTTTT. Translated: CASRYRQGNTGELFF.

This clonotype came up many times. Here the CDR3 reads CSAPTGIDQPQHF. CDR3 bases: TGCAGTGCTCCGACAGGGATTGATCAGCCCCAGCATTTT. The rearrangement joins TRBV20-1 to TRBJ1-5; 7 nucleotides align to TRBD1. The CDR3 is 13 residues long. Germline assignment: CDR1 DFQATT and CDR2 SNEGSKA (reference sequence). Germline trimming cut 5 bases from V and 5 bases from J; bases unmatched to any gene: 6.

This clonotype showed up just a few times. This sequence joins TRBV29-1 and TRBJ2-1, with 9 bases matching TRBD2. V gave up 6 bases and J gave up 5 bases; unmatched junction bases: 8. Per the germline V gene, CDR1 is SQVTM and CDR2 is ANQGSEA. CDR3 length: 14 residues. CDR3 sequence reads: CSVTTSGAHNEQFF. The CDR3 coding sequence is TGCAGCGTCACGACTAGCGGAGCACACAATGAGCAGTTCTTC.

This clonotype turned up a few times. V gene TRBV12-3 or TRBV12-4 combines with J gene TRBJ2-1; D perhaps matches TRBD2 (5 bases). Trimming stripped 5 bases from V and 3 bases from J, with 14 bases between. The CDR3 is made up of 15 amino acids. CDR3 in DNA: TGTGCCAGCAGTCGCCCCGGAGGAATCTACAATGAGCAGTTCTTC. This encodes CASSRPGGIYNEQFF.

This clonotype turned up a few times. J is TRBJ2-5 and V is TRBV7-3, with 13 bases that match TRBD2. The CDR3 has 15 amino acids. J was trimmed by 5 bases and V by 5 bases; bases with no gene match: 5. Germline V gene lookup returns CDR1 SGHTA and CDR2 FQGTGA. CDR3 sequence reads: CASSILAGGLETQYF. The CDR3 DNA reads as TGTGCCAGCAGCATACTAGCGGGAGGGTTGGAGACCCAGTACTTC.

This clonotype was counted between two and nine times. V usage is TRBV12-3 or TRBV12-4 and J usage is TRBJ1-2; D is undetermined. With 8 bases removed from V and 2 bases from J, the gap between germline ends came to 9 bases. This CDR3 spans 12 amino acids. CDR3 residues: CASGVGNYGYTF. The CDR3 DNA reads as TGTGCCAGCGGAGTTGGGAACTATGGCTACACCTTC.

This clonotype was counted many times. The chain recombines TRBV7-2 with TRBJ2-7; D possibly corresponds to TRBD1 (6 bases). V was trimmed by 1 base and J by 6 bases, leaving 10 bases between them. The CDR3 loop spans 13 amino acids. Looked up from germline, CDR1 is SGHTA and CDR2 is FQGNSA. For the CDR3, the DNA is TGTGCCAGCAGCTTAGAGCCAGGGGTCGAGCAGTACTTC. This translates into CASSLEPGVEQYF. The entire variable domain, with the rest obtained from reference TRBV7-2 and TRBJ2-7, is as follows: GAGVSQSPSNKVTEKGKDVELRCDPISGHTALYWYRQSLGQGLEFLIYFQGNSAPDKSGLPSDRFSAERTGGSVSTLTIQRTQQEDSAVYLCASSLEPGVEQYFGPGTRLTVT.

Many counts were recorded for this clonotype. The chain employs TRBV9 and TRBJ2-1; 9 bases match TRBD2. Trimming at V came to 0 bases and at J to 4 bases, leaving 8 bases not matched to a gene. The CDR3 length is 17 residues. CDR1 SGDLS and CDR2 YYNGEE come from the germline V gene. This chain's CDR3 is CASSVVGAGGPYNEQFF. CDR3 coding DNA: TGTGCCAGCAGCGTAGTAGGTGCGGGAGGGCCTTACAATGAGCAGTTCTTC. Filled out from reference TRBV9 and TRBJ2-1, the complete variable domain reads DSGVTQTPKHLITATGQRVTLRCSPRSGDLSVYWYQQSLDQGLQFLIQYYNGEERAKGNILERFSAQQFPDLHSELNLSSLELGDSALYFCASSVVGAGGPYNEQFFGPGTRLTVL.

To note about this clonotype: One base away lies a much larger clone, so this may be a sequencing read error. As the CDR3 is not closed by the conserved phenylalanine or tryptophan, this likely results from a read error. This chain connects TRBV24-1 to TRBJ2-3; 10 nucleotides line up with TRBD2. The CDR3 consists of 15 residues. The V segment lost 4 bases and the J segment 1 base; nucleotides outside the gene matches: 1. Germline assignment: CDR1 KGHDR and CDR2 SFDVKD. CDR3 in amino acids: CATSEGTSGTDTQYS. CDR3 nucleotide sequence: TGTGCCACCAGTGAAGGGACTAGCGGCACAGATACGCAGTATTCT.

Ten or more counts support this clonotype. The chain has TRBV9 and TRBJ2-2, with a tentative D call TRBD2 (5 bases). Per the germline V gene, CDR1 is SGDLS and CDR2 is YYNGEE. The CDR3 has 16 amino acids. Trimming stripped 5 bases from V and 3 bases from J, with 17 bases between. The DNA of the CDR3 is TGTGCCAGCAGTCGGTCGGGGAGCCTTGACACCGGGGAGCTGTTTTTT. This codes for CASSRSGSLDTGELFF.

This clonotype was seen more than once but under ten times. This chain uses TRBV21-1 with TRBJ2-7; the table's D call of TRBD1 was not tested on the DNA. TRBV21-1 is described as a pseudogene. The CDR3 covers 17 residues. The CDR3 is CASSKGGRGGSSYEQYV. The DNA of the CDR3 is TGTGCCAGCAGCAAAGGGGGCCGGGGAGGGAGCTCCTACGAGCAGTACGTC.

This clonotype has a handful of counts. The V and J genes are TRBV20-1 and TRBJ1-2, with D unclear. The V end was cut by 6 bases, the J end by 8 bases, with 10 bases between. Germline V lookup: CDR1 DFQATT, CDR2 SNEGSKA (reference sequence). The length of the CDR3 is 10 residues. Here the CDR3 reads CSAQNGGYTF. Here the CDR3 DNA reads TGCAGTGCCCAGAATGGGGGCTACACCTTC.

This clonotype showed up many times. V is TRBV29-1 and J is TRBJ2-1; 10 bases are shared with TRBD2. V gave up 2 bases and J gave up 3 bases; unmatched junction bases: 10. This CDR3 contains 17 residues. The germline V gene has CDR1 SQVTM and CDR2 ANQGSEA. CDR3 in DNA: TGCAGCGTTGAACTACTAGCGGGGCACAAATACTACAATGAGCAGTTCTTC. Translation: CSVELLAGHKYYNEQFF.

This clonotype was seen more than once but under ten times. The chain employs TRBV6-1 and TRBJ2-3; D is ambiguous. The germline V gene has CDR1 MNHNS and CDR2 SASEGT. The CDR3 is 13 residues long. The V and J ends lost 5 bases and 2 bases respectively, with 8 bases between them. The CDR3 is CASSTGLTDTQYF. In nucleotides, the CDR3 is TGTGCCAGCAGTACGGGTCTCACAGATACGCAGTATTTT.

This clonotype has at least ten counts. The genes are TRBV6-5 and TRBJ1-4; D perhaps matches TRBD1 (6 bases). V lost 2 bases and J lost 7, with 11 bases in between. Per germline, CDR1 MNHEY and CDR2 SVGAGI. The CDR3 has 14 residues. CDR3 nucleotide sequence: TGTGCCAGCAGTTACGGGGGCGGTGGTGAAAAACTGTTTTTT. This gives the protein CASSYGGGGEKLFF.

J is TRBJ1-1 and V is TRBV6-1; tentatively, D is TRBD1 (5 bases). Trimming removed 5 bases at V and 3 bases at J, with 13 bases between. The germline gives CDR1 MNHNS, CDR2 SASEGT. The CDR3 has 14 amino acids. CDR3 sequence: CASSQGRMDTEAFF. The CDR3 nucleotides read TGTGCCAGCAGTCAGGGACGGATGGACACTGAAGCTTTCTTT.

The chain recombines TRBV28 with TRBJ1-6; the D is unclear. The germline V and J ends were trimmed by 2 bases and 5 bases, with 7 bases remaining between them. Germline V gene data show CDR1 as MDHEN and CDR2 as SYDVKM. This CDR3 spans 14 amino acids. The DNA of the CDR3 is TGTGCCAGCAGTTTACTTGCGAATAATTCACCCCTCCACTTT. It translates to CASSLLANNSPLHF.

The chain uses TRBV20-1 and TRBJ2-3; D is perhaps TRBD2 (5 bases). V lost 4 bases, J lost 0 bases, and 8 bases lay in between. The CDR3 covers 13 residues. Per the germline V gene, CDR1 is DFQATT and CDR2 is SNEGSKA (reference sequence). CDR3 DNA sequence: TGCAGTGCTACCGGACTTAGCACAGATACGCAGTATTTT. It codes for CSATGLSTDTQYF.

This clonotype appeared many times. The rearrangement links TRBV7-9 to TRBJ2-5; possible D gene TRBD2, 5 bases. This CDR3 region has 14 residues. The germline CDR1 and CDR2 sequences are SEHNR and FQNEAQ (reference sequence). V was shortened by 0 bases and J by 3 bases, with 8 bases between the two germline ends. CDR3 in amino acids: CASSLASAEETQYF. The CDR3 region has the DNA TGTGCCAGCAGCTTAGCTAGCGCGGAAGAGACCCAGTACTTC.

There are many counts of this clonotype. The V gene is TRBV29-1, the J gene TRBJ1-2; D is possibly TRBD1 (5 bases). Per germline, CDR1 SQVTM and CDR2 ANQGSEA. Trimming took 3 bases from V and 2 from J, leaving 13 bases between them. This CDR3 region has 14 residues. The CDR3, as DNA: TGCAGCGTTGAGGGGCAGCAACAAAACTATGGCTACACCTTC. Amino acid sequence: CSVEGQQQNYGYTF. Together with reference TRBV29-1 and TRBJ1-2, the CDR3 gives the full variable domain: SAVISQKPSRDICQRGTSLTIQCQVDSQVTMMFWYRQQPGQSLTLIATANQGSEATYESGFVIDKFPISRPNLTFSTLTVSNMSPEDSSIYLCSVEGQQQNYGYTFGSGTRLTVV.

This clonotype was counted only a few times. The chain has TRBV2 and TRBJ1-6, with a weak D call TRBD1 (5 bases). Trimming removed 4 bases at V and 7 bases at J, with 11 bases between. CDR3 length: 14 residues. The germline V gene has CDR1 SNHLY and CDR2 FYNNEI. This CDR3 reads CASSGSTANSPLHF. DNA for the CDR3: TGTGCCAGCAGTGGATCGACAGCCAATTCACCCCTCCACTTT.

The genes are TRBV2 and TRBJ2-7; a weak D match, TRBD1 (6 bases). Germline V lookup: CDR1 SNHLY, CDR2 FYNNEI. V lost 8 bases and J 0 bases, leaving 17 bases between the germline ends. This CDR3 spans 15 amino acids. In DNA, the CDR3 is TGTGCCAGCGGCTCGATCGGACAGATCTCCTACGAGCAGTACTTC. As protein: CASGSIGQISYEQYF.

This clonotype was seen ten or more times. The chain couples TRBV7-7 to TRBJ2-7; 10 bases line up with TRBD1. CDR1 and CDR2 from the germline V gene are SSHAT and FNYEAQ (reference sequence). The V and J ends lost 5 bases and 0 bases, in that order; junction bases with no gene match: 4. There are 15 residues in the CDR3. The CDR3 is CASSRGQGSSYEQYF. The DNA of the CDR3 is TGTGCCAGCAGCCGGGGACAGGGGAGCTCCTACGAGCAGTACTTC.

The J gene is TRBJ1-4, the V gene TRBV12-5, with 9 bases that match TRBD1. With 4 bases clipped from V and 2 bases from J, the junction kept 5 bases outside the gene matches. The CDR3 spans 16 residues. From germline, CDR1 is LGHNT and CDR2 FRNRAP. The CDR3 coding sequence is TGTGCTAGTGGTTCCGGGACAGGGATGACTAATGAAAAACTGTTTTTT. This gives the protein CASGSGTGMTNEKLFF.

This clonotype was seen many times. The chain couples TRBV9 to TRBJ2-2; 7 positions agree with TRBD1. The CDR3 consists of 15 residues. Germline values: CDR1 SGDLS, CDR2 YYNGEE. The V segment lost 3 bases and the J segment 2 bases; nucleotides outside the gene matches: 4. The DNA of the CDR3 is TGTGCCAGCAGCGATCGGGACAGAAACACCGGGGAGCTGTTTTTT. Translated, it gives CASSDRDRNTGELFF.